The present entry profiles one T cell receptor beta chain with its context. Its antigen is undetermined. PCR involved 60 Vbeta and 13 Jbeta primers. Libraries were prepared by immunoSEQ multiplex PCR; TCRdb keeps only in-frame clonotypes and omits some of them. Among about 170,000 clones listed, 75% to 90% were seen once. The sample belongs to a study of cytomegalovirus exposure and HLA in healthy donors. Trimming took 11 bases from V and 5 from J; bases not matched to a gene: 13. Germline-derived CDR1 and CDR2 are LNHDA and SQIVND (reference sequence). The length of the CDR3 is 15 residues. The study, taken as a whole, reports: In a later analysis, a missense DCLRE1C variant was linked to TCR beta V- and J-gene trimming.

The sequence derives from a woman aged 50 to 60 in good health and CMV-seropositive. The V call is TRBV19, the J call TRBJ2-2; TRBD2 matches 8 bases. The material sequenced was PBMCs. The CDR3 bases are TGTGCCTCGGGTCCGGCGGGAGGCGAAACCGGGGAGCTGTTTTTT. It yields the protein CASGPAGGETGELFF.